Listed here is a single T cell receptor beta chain. The source of the sample is a study of control samples from healthy donors and cancer patients. TCRdb's copy holds only in-frame clones and misses some; the assay was immunoSEQ multiplex PCR. The sample yields 150,000 to 200,000 clones, 88% seen once. Germline lookup yields CDR1 LGHDT and CDR2 YNNKEL (reference sequence). The CDR3 runs 16 residues. V trimming: 4 bases; J trimming: 10 bases; junction bases outside the gene matches: 14. The clonotype was recovered from a man aged 18 to 35 in good health. The chain joins TRBV3-1 (or the pseudogene TRBV3-2) to TRBJ2-7; 12 positions match TRBD2. Material for sequencing was blood. The CDR3 sequence is CASSPPPRPSGGGQYF. The CDR3 DNA sequence: TGTGCCAGCAGCCCGCCTCCGAGGCCTAGCGGGGGGGGTCAGTACTTC.